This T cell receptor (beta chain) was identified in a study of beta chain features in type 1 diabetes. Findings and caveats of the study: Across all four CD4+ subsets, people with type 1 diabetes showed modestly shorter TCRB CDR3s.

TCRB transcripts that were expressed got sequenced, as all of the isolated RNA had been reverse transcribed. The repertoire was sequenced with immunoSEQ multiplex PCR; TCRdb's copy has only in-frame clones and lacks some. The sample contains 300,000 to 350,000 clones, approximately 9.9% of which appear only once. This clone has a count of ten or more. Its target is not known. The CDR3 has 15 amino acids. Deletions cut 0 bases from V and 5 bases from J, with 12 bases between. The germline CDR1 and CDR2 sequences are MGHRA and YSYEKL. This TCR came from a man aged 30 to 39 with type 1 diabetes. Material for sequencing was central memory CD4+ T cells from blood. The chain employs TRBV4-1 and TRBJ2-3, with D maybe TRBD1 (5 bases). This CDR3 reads CASSQDRQGRDTQYF. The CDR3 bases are TGCGCCAGCAGCCAAGATCGGCAGGGAAGAGATACGCAGTATTTT.